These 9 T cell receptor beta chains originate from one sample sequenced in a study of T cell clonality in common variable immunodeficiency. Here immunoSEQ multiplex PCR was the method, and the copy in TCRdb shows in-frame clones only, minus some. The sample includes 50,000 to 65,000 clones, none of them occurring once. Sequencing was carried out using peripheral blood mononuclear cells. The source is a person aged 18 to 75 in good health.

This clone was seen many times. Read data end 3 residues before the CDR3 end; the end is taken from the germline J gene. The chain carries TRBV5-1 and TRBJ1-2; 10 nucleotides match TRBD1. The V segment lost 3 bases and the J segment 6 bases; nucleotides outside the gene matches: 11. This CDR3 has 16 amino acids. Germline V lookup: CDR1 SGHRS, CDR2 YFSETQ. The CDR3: CASSSGTGARNDGYTF. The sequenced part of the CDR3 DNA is TGCGCCAGCAGCTCAGGGACAGGGGCCAGGAATGATGGC.

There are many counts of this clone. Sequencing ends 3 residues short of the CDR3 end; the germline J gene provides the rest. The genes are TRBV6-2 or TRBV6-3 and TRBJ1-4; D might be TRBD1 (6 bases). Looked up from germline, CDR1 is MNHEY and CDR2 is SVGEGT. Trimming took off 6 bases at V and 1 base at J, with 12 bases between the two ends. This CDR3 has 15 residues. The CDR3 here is CASRVGGVTNEKLFF. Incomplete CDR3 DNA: TGTGCCAGCAGAGTAGGGGGAGTAACTAATGAAAAA.

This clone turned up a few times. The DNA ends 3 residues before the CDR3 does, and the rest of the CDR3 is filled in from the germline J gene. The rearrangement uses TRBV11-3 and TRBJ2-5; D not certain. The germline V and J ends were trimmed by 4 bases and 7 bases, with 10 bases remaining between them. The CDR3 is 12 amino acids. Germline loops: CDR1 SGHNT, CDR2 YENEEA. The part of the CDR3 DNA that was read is TGTGCCAGCAGCTCTACGGGTGGGACC. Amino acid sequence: CASSSTGGT. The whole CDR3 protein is CASSSTGGTQYF.

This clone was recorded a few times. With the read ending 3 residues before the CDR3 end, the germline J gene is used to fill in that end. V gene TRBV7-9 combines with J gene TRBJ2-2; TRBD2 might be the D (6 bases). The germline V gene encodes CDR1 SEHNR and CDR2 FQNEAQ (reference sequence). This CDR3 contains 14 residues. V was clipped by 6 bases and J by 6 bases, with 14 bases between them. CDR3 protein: CASRDPRGSGELFF. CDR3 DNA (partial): TGTGCCAGCAGAGATCCCCGGGGGTCCGGGGAG.

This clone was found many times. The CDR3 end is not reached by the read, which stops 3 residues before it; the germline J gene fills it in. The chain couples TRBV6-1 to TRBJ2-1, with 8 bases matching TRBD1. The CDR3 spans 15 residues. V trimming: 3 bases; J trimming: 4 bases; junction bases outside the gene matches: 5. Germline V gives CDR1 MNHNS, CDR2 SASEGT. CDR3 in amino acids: CASSDQRTGYNEQFF. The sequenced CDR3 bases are TGTGCCAGCAGTGACCAGAGGACAGGGTACAATGAG.

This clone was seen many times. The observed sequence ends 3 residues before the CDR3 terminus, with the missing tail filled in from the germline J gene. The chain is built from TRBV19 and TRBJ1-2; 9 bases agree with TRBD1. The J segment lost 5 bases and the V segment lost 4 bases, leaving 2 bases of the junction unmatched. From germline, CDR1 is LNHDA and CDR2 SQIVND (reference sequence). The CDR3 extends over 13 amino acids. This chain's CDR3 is CASSKGTGYGYTF. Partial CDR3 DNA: TGTGCCAGTAGTAAAGGGACAGGGTATGGC.

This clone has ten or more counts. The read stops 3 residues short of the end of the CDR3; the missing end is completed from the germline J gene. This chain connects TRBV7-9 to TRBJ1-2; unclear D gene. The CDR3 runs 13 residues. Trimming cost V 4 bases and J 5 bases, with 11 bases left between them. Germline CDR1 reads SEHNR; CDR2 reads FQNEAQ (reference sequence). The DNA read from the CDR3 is TGTGCCAGCAGCTATACGGTTTGGTATGGC. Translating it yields CASSYTVWYG. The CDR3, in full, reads CASSYTVWYGYTF.

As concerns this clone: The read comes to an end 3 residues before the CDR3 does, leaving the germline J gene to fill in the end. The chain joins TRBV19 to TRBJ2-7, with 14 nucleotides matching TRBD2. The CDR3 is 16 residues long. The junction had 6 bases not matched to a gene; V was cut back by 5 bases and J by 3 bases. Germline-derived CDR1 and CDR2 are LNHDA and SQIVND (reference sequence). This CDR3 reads CASSPGLAGGHYEQYF. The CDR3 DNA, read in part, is TGTGCCAGTAGTCCTGGACTAGCGGGGGGCCACTACGAG.

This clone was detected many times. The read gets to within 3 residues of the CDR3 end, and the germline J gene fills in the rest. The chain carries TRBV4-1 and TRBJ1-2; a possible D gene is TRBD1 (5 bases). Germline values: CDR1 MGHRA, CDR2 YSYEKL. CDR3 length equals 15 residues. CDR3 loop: CASSVQGAVVRGYTF. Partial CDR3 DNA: TGCGCCAGCAGCGTACAAGGGGCGGTAGTCCGGGGC.